These 20 T cell receptor beta chains came from one sample sequenced in a study of response to subunit inactivated influenza vaccine. TCRdb analysed the RT-PCR reads with MiXCR anew, one entry per CDR3 protein. This sample has roughly 290,000 distinct CDR3 sequences, with roughly 22% found just once. This sample comprised PBMCs from blood, obtained about 19 months after vaccination. The receptors originated from a man between 50 and 70 years old who received an inactivated influenza vaccine.

The rearrangement joins TRBV24-1 to TRBJ1-2; D remains ambiguous. V was clipped by 4 bases and J by 5 bases, with 13 bases between them. The CDR3 is 14 residues long. CDR1 is KGHDR and CDR2 is SFDVKD in the germline V gene. The CDR3 nucleotides are TGTGCCACCAGTGACCCTGGACGATATTATGGCTACACCTTC. Translated: CATSDPGRYYGYTF.

The V call is TRBV12-3 or TRBV12-4, the J call TRBJ2-7; D not resolved. The CDR3 is 15 residues long. Trimming cost V 5 bases and J 0 bases, with 14 bases left between them. The CDR3 protein is CASSDSRISSYEQYF. CDR3 nucleotide sequence: TGTGCCAGCAGTGACTCACGCATTAGCTCCTACGAGCAGTACTTC.

The chain couples TRBV5-1 to TRBJ1-2; 9 positions match TRBD1. The CDR3 runs to 14 residues. Germline CDR1 reads SGHRS; CDR2 reads YFSETQ. V was clipped by 4 bases and J by 6 bases; unmatched bases: 7. Here the CDR3 DNA reads TGCGCCAGCAGCCCGGGACAGGGTTTAGATGGCTACACCTTC. It yields the protein CASSPGQGLDGYTF.

The sample holds a few counts of this clonotype. The chain combines TRBV30 with TRBJ1-2, with 7 nucleotides matching TRBD1. Germline lookup yields CDR1 GTSNPN and CDR2 SVGIG (reference sequence). The CDR3 is made up of 14 amino acids. V lost 5 bases, J lost 4 bases, and 10 bases stayed unmatched. The CDR3 loop is CAWETGAPSYGYTF. The DNA of the CDR3 is TGTGCCTGGGAAACAGGGGCTCCCTCCTATGGCTACACCTTC.

The gene calls are TRBV29-1 and TRBJ2-3, with 10 nucleotides matching TRBD2. Germline V CDR1 and CDR2: SQVTM, ANQGSEA. Unmatched junction bases numbered 4, after V lost 7 bases and J lost 0 bases. This CDR3 is built from 14 residues. The CDR3 protein is CSALAGWSTDTQYF. As DNA, the CDR3 is TGCAGCGCACTAGCGGGGTGGAGCACAGATACGCAGTATTTT.

The V call is TRBV20-1, the J call TRBJ2-3; 7 bases map to TRBD2. Germline CDR1 DFQATT, CDR2 SNEGSKA (reference sequence). This CDR3 comprises 11 residues. The CDR3 coding sequence is TGCGGGGGGGGGGTTTCAGATACGCAGTATTTT. Translated, it gives CGGGVSDTQYF.

There are a few counts of this clonotype. The chain joins TRBV11-1 to TRBJ2-1; D is possibly TRBD2 (5 bases). This CDR3 is built from 14 residues. The germline V and J ends were trimmed by 6 bases and 8 bases, with 17 bases remaining between them. The germline V gene has CDR1 SGHAT and CDR2 FQDESV (reference sequence). CDR3 DNA sequence: TGTGCCAGCAGGAAGGGTCAGCGGATTGATGAGCAGTTCTTC. This gives the protein CASRKGQRIDEQFF.

The rearrangement uses TRBV21-1 and TRBJ1-1; the table calls TRBD1, which could not be checked here. TRBV21-1 is shown as a pseudogene. The CDR3 is 15 amino acids. The CDR3 coding sequence is TGTGCCAGCAGCAGAAGACGACAGGGAGTCACTGAAGCTTTCTTT. It yields the protein CASSRRRQGVTEAFF.

This sequence joins TRBV12-3 or TRBV12-4 and TRBJ2-7, with TRBD1 matching over 8 bases. This CDR3 comprises 14 residues. V shed 5 bases and J 5 bases; nucleotides not matched to a gene: 8. The chain's CDR3 is CASSVRDRHHEQYF. In DNA, the CDR3 is TGTGCCAGCAGTGTCCGGGACAGGCACCACGAGCAGTACTTC.

The chain recombines TRBV12-3 or TRBV12-4 with TRBJ2-1, with D tentatively TRBD1 or TRBD2 (9 bases each). The CDR3 contains 15 residues. The V and J ends lost 8 bases and 7 bases respectively, with 21 bases between them. The CDR3 reads CASRLTGGLANEQFF. CDR3 bases: TGTGCCAGCCGACTGACAGGGGGACTAGCAAATGAGCAGTTCTTC.

The chain joins TRBV12-3 or TRBV12-4 to TRBJ1-2; tentatively, D is TRBD1 (6 bases). The length of the CDR3 is 14 residues. V was clipped by 6 bases and J by 2 bases, with 13 bases between them. The DNA of the CDR3 is TGTGCCAGCAGAGCCTCCGGACAGAACTATGGCTACACCTTC. Translation gives CASRASGQNYGYTF.

This clonotype has ten or more counts. The J gene is TRBJ1-1, the V gene TRBV4-2; D ambiguous. Trimming pared 0 bases from V and 4 bases from J, leaving 12 bases between. CDR1 is LGHNA, CDR2 YNFKEQ, per germline. The length of the CDR3 is 15 residues. CDR3 region: CASSQDLWIATEAFF. The CDR3 DNA sequence: TGTGCCAGCAGCCAAGACCTCTGGATAGCCACTGAAGCTTTCTTT.

The chain combines TRBV12-3 or TRBV12-4 with TRBJ2-3; 9 bases align to TRBD2. The junction had 3 bases not matched to a gene; V was cut back by 3 bases and J by 2 bases. CDR3 length: 15 amino acids. This chain's CDR3 is CASSFLAGYTDTQYF. The CDR3 region has the DNA TGTGCCAGCAGTTTCCTAGCGGGATACACAGATACGCAGTATTTT.

This clonotype was seen many times. The J gene is TRBJ1-1, the V gene TRBV20-1; D is uncertain. CDR3 length equals 11 residues. Germline V gives CDR1 DFQATT, CDR2 SNEGSKA (reference sequence). Trimming took off 5 bases at V and 1 base at J, with 5 bases between the two ends. CDR3 region: CSARWNTEAFF. The DNA for the CDR3 is TGCAGTGCTCGATGGAACACTGAAGCTTTCTTT.

The chain carries TRBV9 and TRBJ1-2, with D maybe TRBD1 (6 bases). The germline V gene has CDR1 SGDLS and CDR2 YYNGEE. Trimming left V 0 bases short and J 7 bases short, with 13 bases between. The CDR3 runs to 14 residues. The CDR3 spells CASSVESRQAGYTF. In nucleotides, the CDR3 is TGTGCCAGCAGCGTAGAGTCTAGACAGGCTGGCTACACCTTC.

The V and J genes are TRBV28 and TRBJ1-5; 10 nucleotides align to TRBD1. V shed 1 base, J shed 2 bases, and the junction held 2 bases outside the gene matches. Germline-derived CDR1 and CDR2 are MDHEN and SYDVKM. The CDR3 is 16 residues long. The CDR3, as DNA: TGTGCCAGCAGTTTATCTGGGACAGGGGGCAATCAGCCCCAGCATTTT. Its translation: CASSLSGTGGNQPQHF.

This clonotype was detected many times. V is TRBV5-1 and J is TRBJ1-2, with TRBD1 matching over 9 bases. The ends lost 0 bases at V and 0 bases at J; junction bases unmatched: 15. CDR3 length equals 20 residues. Germline CDR1 reads SGHRS; CDR2 reads YFSETQ. The CDR3 nucleotides read TGCGCCAGCAGCTTGGTGGGGATACAGGGGGCGCGGAATTCTAACTATGGCTACACCTTC. Translation: CASSLVGIQGARNSNYGYTF.

At least ten counts were recorded for this clonotype. This chain joins TRBV20-1 and TRBJ1-5; no clear D. Germline V gene lookup returns CDR1 DFQATT and CDR2 SNEGSKA (reference sequence). Between the trimmed V and J ends, which lost 6 bases and 4 bases, there was a span of 16 bases. This CDR3 contains 14 residues. The CDR3 DNA follows: TGCAGTGCCCTTAGCGCTTATGGGAATCAGCCCCAGCATTTT. Protein product: CSALSAYGNQPQHF.

The chain recombines TRBV12-3 or TRBV12-4 with TRBJ1-3; D is ambiguous. The CDR3 contains 14 residues. The V end was cut by 2 bases, the J end by 3 bases, with 8 bases between. The chain's CDR3 is CASSLTGVGNTIYF. The CDR3, as DNA: TGTGCCAGCAGTTTAACTGGGGTTGGAAACACCATATATTTT.

The chain uses TRBV29-1 and TRBJ2-2, with 7 bases identical to TRBD2. CDR1 SQVTM and CDR2 ANQGSEA come from the germline V gene. The CDR3 totals 14 residues. V trimming: 6 bases; J trimming: 1 base; junction bases outside the gene matches: 5. The CDR3 is CSVRGGLNTGELFF. The CDR3 DNA is TGCAGCGTCCGCGGGGGACTGAACACCGGGGAGCTGTTTTTT.